What follows are 7 T cell receptor beta chains derived from one specimen sequenced in a study of blood T cells in healthy people across ages (dated by TCRdb to the mid-2010s). Receptor amplification or capture employed 5' RACE. The data were produced on an Illumina HiSeq 2500. A second PCR of 7 to 11 cycles was performed with a sample-barcoded 5' primer and a J-beta primer mix. The raw public data were reprocessed by TCRdb itself: fastp quality trimming at Q25, MiXCR clonotype calling, in-frame beta chains only. CDR3 protein sequences are deduplicated, and each keeps its most common genes and DNA. The sample contains approximately 820,000 distinct CDR3 sequences, around 43% of them found a single time. Roughly 19% of the sample rests with the top ten. Sequenced sample: blood. The receptors were sampled from a man in his sixties in good health.

This clonotype turned up a few times. The chain uses TRBV6-6 and TRBJ2-7; D is possibly TRBD1 (7 bases). CDR1 is MNHNY, CDR2 SVGAGI, per germline (reference sequence). This CDR3 has 15 amino acids. The V end was cut by 2 bases, the J end by 2 bases, with 13 bases between. The CDR3 sequence: CASSYPQGGTYEQYF. In DNA form, the CDR3 reads TGTGCCAGCAGTTACCCCCAGGGGGGAACCTACGAGCAGTACTTC.

About this clonotype: A much more abundant neighbour one base away suggests this may be a read error. The conserved closing phenylalanine or tryptophan is absent in this CDR3, likely reflecting a read error. The chain couples TRBV6-2 or TRBV6-3 to TRBJ2-4; 7 bases fit TRBD1. CDR1 MNHEY and CDR2 SVGEGT come from the germline V gene. The CDR3 is 17 amino acids. Trimming took 4 bases from V and 3 from J; bases not matched to a gene: 12. CDR3 region: CASSSQPTGKDKNIQYS. The CDR3 bases are TGTGCCAGCAGTTCCCAACCGACAGGGAAGGACAAAAACATTCAGTACTCC.

In this sample, this clonotype turned up a few times. The gene calls are TRBV6-2 or TRBV6-3 and TRBJ2-5; 7 nucleotides match TRBD1. Trimming at V came to 4 bases and at J to 11 bases, leaving 10 bases not matched to a gene. The CDR3 runs 13 residues. Germline V CDR1 and CDR2: MNHEY, SVGEGT. DNA for the CDR3: TGTGCCAGCAGTTTTGGACAGGCCGGGGAGCAGTACTTC. It yields the protein CASSFGQAGEQYF.

In its sample, this clonotype was seen a few times. The chain couples TRBV6-2 or TRBV6-3 to TRBJ1-1, with D possibly TRBD1 on 6 matching bases. Germline-derived CDR1 and CDR2 are MNHEY and SVGEGT. Trimming removed 1 base at V and 3 bases at J, with 15 bases between. There are 16 residues in the CDR3. CDR3 amino acids: CASSYYVGGEDTEAFF. CDR3 DNA sequence: TGTGCCAGCAGTTACTACGTCGGGGGCGAGGACACTGAAGCTTTCTTT.

The chain uses TRBV2 and TRBJ1-5; unclear D gene. The length of the CDR3 is 14 residues. Between the trimmed V and J ends, which lost 5 bases and 2 bases, there was a span of 10 bases. Germline values: CDR1 SNHLY, CDR2 FYNNEI. The CDR3 nucleotides read TGTGCCAGCAGTCCGGTTTACGGCAATCAGCCCCAGCATTTT. This sequence encodes CASSPVYGNQPQHF.

This clonotype came up a few times. The chain employs TRBV20-1 and TRBJ2-7; 8 bases are shared with TRBD2. CDR3 length: 14 amino acids. Germline values: CDR1 DFQATT, CDR2 SNEGSKA (reference sequence). V shed 3 bases and J 5 bases; nucleotides not matched to a gene: 9. The CDR3 region has the DNA TGCAGTGCTAGTTTAACGGGGGGGCCGGACGAGCAGTACTTC. Its translation is CSASLTGGPDEQYF.

The V call is TRBV3-1, the J call TRBJ2-1; 8 nucleotides align to TRBD1. V dropped 1 base and J dropped 8; count of bases not matched to a gene: 7. This CDR3 is built from 15 residues. The germline V gene encodes CDR1 LGHDT and CDR2 YNNKEL (reference sequence). CDR3 in amino acids: CASSQGGQGGDEQFF. The DNA for the CDR3 is TGTGCCAGCAGCCAAGGAGGACAGGGAGGCGATGAGCAGTTCTTC.